The rows below give T cell receptor beta chains drawn from one sample of a study of T cell responses to AZD1222 COVID-19 vaccine. Assay: immunoSEQ multiplex PCR; the TCRdb copy retains only in-frame clones and omits some. This table has fewer than 150,000 clones, more than 85% appearing once. The specimen comprised peripheral blood, sampled on day 0 of AZD1222 vaccination. The receptors come from an adult in good health. CDR3s include the opening cysteine and the closing phenylalanine or tryptophan. Each record gives: J gene, clone size, D gene, V gene, CDR3 protein, CDR3 DNA. D genes are given only for firm matches. Only part of the rows carry a size: once, few, many, or a class if the clone is expanded.

J: TRBJ1-3
size: NA
D: NA
V: TRBV3-1/TRBV3-2
CDR3: CASSQISGNTIYF
DNA: TGTGCCAGCAGCCAGATCTCTGGAAACACCATATATTTT

J: TRBJ1-1
size: NA
D: TRBD1
V: TRBV29-1
CDR3: CSVATGEGTEAFF
DNA: TGCAGCGTGGCGACAGGGGAGGGAACTGAAGCTTTCTTT

J: TRBJ2-1
size: NA
D: TRBD1
V: TRBV29-1
CDR3: CSVSTGGDEQFF
DNA: TGCAGCGTTTCAACAGGGGGAGATGAGCAGTTCTTC

J: TRBJ1-4
size: NA
D: TRBD1
V: TRBV6-6
CDR3: CASRTGFYEKLFF
DNA: TGTGCCAGCAGGACAGGGTTTTATGAAAAACTGTTTTTT

J: TRBJ2-1
size: NA
D: NA
V: TRBV18
CDR3: CASSPSRQGFYNEQFF
DNA: TGTGCCAGCTCCCCCTCTCGACAAGGTTTTTACAATGAGCAGTTCTTC

J: TRBJ1-3
size: NA
D: NA
V: TRBV9
CDR3: CASSPIGTPGNTIYF
DNA: TGTGCCAGCAGCCCTATCGGGACACCTGGAAACACCATATATTTT

J: TRBJ1-1
size: NA
D: NA
V: TRBV28
CDR3: CASSFPLAGVNTEAFF
DNA: TGTGCCAGCAGTTTCCCTCTTGCCGGCGTGAACACTGAAGCTTTCTTT

J: TRBJ1-2
size: once
D: NA
V: TRBV3-1/TRBV3-2
CDR3: CASSQEGGAGNYGYTF
DNA: TGTGCCAGCAGCCAAGAAGGGGGGGCGGGTAACTATGGCTACACCTTC

J: TRBJ2-3
size: NA
D: NA
V: TRBV7-3
CDR3: CASSPQGGTDTQYF
DNA: TGTGCCAGCAGCCCCCAAGGGGGCACAGATACGCAGTATTTT

J: TRBJ2-5
size: NA
D: TRBD1
V: TRBV7-3
CDR3: CASSRGQGETQYF
DNA: TGTGCCAGCAGCCGTGGACAGGGAGAGACCCAGTACTTC

J: TRBJ2-1
size: NA
D: NA
V: TRBV28
CDR3: CASSLIAPRNEQFF
DNA: TGTGCCAGCAGTTTGATAGCTCCCCGCAATGAGCAGTTCTTC

J: TRBJ1-4
size: NA
D: TRBD1
V: TRBV5-1
CDR3: CASSGGTGGSANEKLFF
DNA: TGCGCCAGCAGCGGAGGGACAGGGGGCTCGGCTAATGAAAAACTGTTTTTT

J: TRBJ2-2
size: NA
D: TRBD2
V: TRBV2
CDR3: CASSRAGAIPGELFF
DNA: TGTGCCAGCAGTCGAGCGGGAGCGATCCCCGGGGAGCTGTTTTTT

J: TRBJ2-7
size: NA
D: NA
V: TRBV2
CDR3: CASSRQAGEQYF
DNA: TGTGCCAGCAGTCGACAGGCTGGGGAGCAGTACTTC

J: TRBJ1-2
size: NA
D: NA
V: TRBV28
CDR3: CASSFPRGRGYGYTF
DNA: TGTGCCAGCAGTTTCCCCCGAGGCCGTGGATATGGCTACACCTTC

J: TRBJ1-6
size: NA
D: TRBD1
V: TRBV9
CDR3: CASTCILAVSGTGLYNSPLHF
DNA: TGTGCCAGCACCTGTATACTTGCGGTTTCCGGGACAGGGTTATATAATTCACCCCTCCACTTT

J: TRBJ2-3
size: NA
D: NA
V: TRBV9
CDR3: CASSVGFGWNTDTQYF
DNA: TGTGCCAGCAGCGTAGGGTTCGGGTGGAACACAGATACGCAGTATTTT

J: TRBJ1-5
size: NA
D: NA
V: TRBV21-1
CDR3: CASSKVRRLFPNQPQHF
DNA: TGTGCCAGCAGCAAGGTGCGGCGCCTTTTTCCCAATCAGCCCCAGCATTTT

J: TRBJ2-3
size: NA
D: TRBD2
V: TRBV19
CDR3: CASSLRLAGEGSQYF
DNA: TGTGCCAGTAGTCTGAGACTAGCGGGAGAAGGTTCGCAGTATTTT

J: TRBJ1-3
size: NA
D: NA
V: TRBV19
CDR3: CASTHPSGNTIYF
DNA: TGTGCCAGTACCCATCCCTCTGGAAACACCATATATTTT

J: TRBJ1-5
size: NA
D: TRBD1
V: TRBV2
CDR3: CASSSGQGVQPQHF
DNA: TGTGCCAGCAGTTCCGGACAGGGGGTTCAGCCCCAGCATTTT

J: TRBJ1-5
size: NA
D: NA
V: TRBV7-8
CDR3: CASSDGPGRYHQPQHF
DNA: TGTGCCAGCAGCGACGGGCCGGGTCGATATCACCAACCCCAGCATTTT

J: TRBJ1-6
size: once
D: TRBD1
V: TRBV6-5
CDR3: CASSWDRERTPLHF
DNA: TGTGCCAGCAGTTGGGACAGGGAGCGGACACCCCTCCACTTT

J: TRBJ1-3
size: NA
D: NA
V: TRBV25-1
CDR3: CASSELGVSGNTIYF
DNA: TGTGCCAGCAGTGAATTAGGAGTCTCTGGAAACACCATATATTTT

J: TRBJ1-2
size: NA
D: NA
V: TRBV7-9
CDR3: CASTPAGFVSGYTF
DNA: TGTGCCAGCACCCCAGCGGGGTTTGTCTCTGGCTACACCTTC

J: TRBJ2-1
size: NA
D: TRBD2
V: TRBV10-1
CDR3: CASSLRGTGGRNEQFF
DNA: TGCGCCAGCAGTTTACGTGGGACGGGAGGTCGGAATGAGCAGTTCTTC

J: TRBJ2-1
size: once
D: TRBD2
V: TRBV28
CDR3: CASSFGSSGIDEQFF
DNA: TGTGCCAGCAGTTTCGGGTCTAGCGGGATAGATGAGCAGTTCTTC

J: TRBJ2-3
size: NA
D: NA
V: TRBV6-5
CDR3: CASSQWDTQYF
DNA: TGTGCCAGCAGCCAGTGGGATACGCAGTATTTT

J: TRBJ1-2
size: NA
D: TRBD1
V: TRBV5-1
CDR3: CASSSTGGAANYGYTF
DNA: TGCGCCAGCAGCTCTACAGGGGGCGCAGCTAACTATGGCTACACCTTC

J: TRBJ2-1
size: NA
D: NA
V: TRBV28
CDR3: CATHRLDPSNEQFF
DNA: TGTGCCACCCACCGACTTGACCCATCCAATGAGCAGTTCTTC

J: TRBJ2-7
size: once
D: NA
V: TRBV11-3
CDR3: CASSSYPTADIYEQYF
DNA: TGTGCCAGCAGCTCGTATCCCACGGCGGACATCTACGAGCAGTACTTC

J: TRBJ1-1
size: NA
D: NA
V: TRBV6-1
CDR3: CASSEIANTEAFF
DNA: TGTGCCAGCAGTGAGATAGCGAACACTGAAGCTTTCTTT

J: TRBJ2-3
size: NA
D: NA
V: TRBV5-1
CDR3: CASSLGHLGGSADTQYF
DNA: TGCGCCAGCAGCTTGGGACACCTCGGGGGATCGGCAGATACGCAGTATTTT

J: TRBJ1-2
size: NA
D: NA
V: TRBV4-3
CDR3: CASSQESLRRGNGANYGYTF
DNA: TGCGCCAGCAGCCAAGAAAGTCTCCGACGGGGAAACGGGGCTAACTATGGCTACACCTTC

J: TRBJ2-3
size: NA
D: NA
V: TRBV3-1/TRBV3-2
CDR3: CASSQKGKTDTQYF
DNA: TGTGCCAGCAGCCAAAAAGGCAAAACAGATACGCAGTATTTT

J: TRBJ2-3
size: NA
D: TRBD2
V: TRBV6-1
CDR3: CASSDVGGRSTDTQYF
DNA: TGTGCCAGCAGTGATGTAGGCGGGAGAAGCACAGATACGCAGTATTTT

J: TRBJ2-1
size: NA
D: NA
V: TRBV14
CDR3: CASSQDRGAIRNEQFF
DNA: TGTGCCAGCAGCCAAGATCGCGGGGCCATTAGGAATGAGCAGTTCTTC

J: TRBJ1-3
size: NA
D: NA
V: TRBV28
CDR3: CASSFETAYSGNTIYF
DNA: TGTGCCAGCAGTTTCGAGACAGCGTACTCTGGAAACACCATATATTTT

J: TRBJ2-3
size: NA
D: NA
V: TRBV5-6
CDR3: CASSPWVGDTQYF
DNA: TGTGCCAGCAGCCCATGGGTGGGGGATACGCAGTATTTT

J: TRBJ1-1
size: once
D: NA
V: TRBV10-3
CDR3: CATGVGADTEAFF
DNA: TGTGCCACCGGGGTTGGGGCCGACACTGAAGCTTTCTTT

J: TRBJ1-5
size: few
D: TRBD1
V: TRBV19
CDR3: CASSMDRGQQPQHF
DNA: TGTGCCAGTAGTATGGACAGGGGGCAACAGCCCCAGCATTTT

J: TRBJ2-2
size: NA
D: NA
V: TRBV24-1
CDR3: CATSAFKGVAGELFF
DNA: TGTGCCACCAGTGCCTTCAAAGGGGTGGCCGGGGAGCTGTTTTTT

J: TRBJ1-1
size: NA
D: TRBD1
V: TRBV27
CDR3: CASIKLDRGLTEAFF
DNA: TGTGCCAGCATCAAACTCGACAGGGGACTCACTGAAGCTTTCTTT

J: TRBJ2-3
size: NA
D: TRBD1
V: TRBV24-1
CDR3: CATSDWAGQGSDTQYF
DNA: TGTGCCACCAGTGATTGGGCCGGACAGGGTTCAGATACGCAGTATTTT

J: TRBJ2-7
size: NA
D: TRBD2
V: TRBV30
CDR3: CAWSQTRLAATYEQYF
DNA: TGTGCCTGGAGTCAAACCCGGCTAGCGGCAACCTACGAGCAGTACTTC

J: TRBJ1-1
size: NA
D: TRBD1
V: TRBV7-9
CDR3: CASSFSPGQVTEAFF
DNA: TGTGCCAGCAGCTTTAGCCCGGGACAGGTTACTGAAGCTTTCTTT

J: TRBJ1-2
size: NA
D: TRBD1
V: TRBV25-1
CDR3: CASSASQGAWVYGYTF
DNA: TGTGCCAGCAGTGCCTCACAGGGGGCGTGGGTCTATGGCTACACCTTC

J: TRBJ1-6
size: NA
D: TRBD1
V: TRBV28
CDR3: CASTDRASPLHF
DNA: TGTGCCAGCACTGACAGGGCTTCACCCCTCCACTTT

J: TRBJ1-1
size: NA
D: TRBD1
V: TRBV9
CDR3: CASSVGDRAGNTEAFF
DNA: TGTGCCAGCAGCGTAGGGGACAGGGCAGGGAACACTGAAGCTTTCTTT

J: TRBJ2-1
size: NA
D: NA
V: TRBV6-5
CDR3: CASSRRDYNEQFF
DNA: TGTGCCAGCAGTCGCCGGGACTACAATGAGCAGTTCTTC

J: TRBJ2-6
size: NA
D: NA
V: TRBV19
CDR3: CASRGAASSGANVLTF
DNA: TGTGCCAGTAGAGGGGCAGCGTCCTCTGGGGCCAACGTCCTGACTTTC